Here is one TCR beta chain with its context. This clone's antigen is unknown. Qualities for individual bases were not recorded, and no much larger clone is one base off. Sample time point, as interpreted from the label and publication: about 28 days (+/-7) after the second vaccine dose. Taken with the paper, the label for treatment or condition translates to: meningococcal conjugate vaccine given as trial control. The vaccinee samples were drawn from two UK trials, COV001 and COV002, one of which was a single-blind randomized controlled phase 2/3 trial testing AZD1222 (ChAdOx1 nCoV-19) in healthy adults. Trial participant PBMC samples were collected at day 0 and day 28 after the second dose for TCRbeta chain sequencing. This entry belongs to a study of T cell responses to AZD1222 COVID-19 vaccine (dated by TCRdb to the early 2020s). At the level of the whole study: A total of approximately 240 trial participants underwent TCR sequencing, of whom roughly 210 had received two doses of AZD1222 and some 26 had received two doses of the MenACWY control vaccine. Trial participants were enrolled by age into 18-55, 56-69 and 70-plus year subgroups, with around 140, 26 and 57 TCR-sequenced participants respectively. Broader findings and caveats from the paper: Reportedly, close to half of the unique spike-specific TCRs recognized epitopes lying outside the regions that are mutated in the B.1.351 and B.1.1.7 variants. CD4 TCRs associated with the vaccine covered the entire spike protein, and the dominant responses were in regions 160-218 and 743-854. After two AZD1222 doses, both the breadth and the depth of spike-specific TCRs were significantly higher than at day 0 and than in MenACWY recipients. Most participants were white British and females outnumbered males, and the authors suggested that clonal diversity may have been underestimated. Because no day 14 peak-response samples were available, the repertoires could be characterized only after the peak T cell response. Conclusions about previously exposed vaccinees are limited because only a handful of AZD1222 recipients were SARS-CoV-2 seropositive at baseline. In the small 56-69-year group, the increase in depth fell short of significance, most likely because of low power.

The CDR3 regions of human TCRbeta chains were analyzed by immunosequencing. The published analysis was carried out like this. Repertoire TCRs were matched against a reference library of SARS-CoV-2-specific TCRs generated with the MIRA antigen-specificity platform. Breadth was defined as the fraction of unique TCRs that were SARS-CoV-2-associated, and depth was defined as the fraction of total T cells that were SARS-CoV-2-associated. Using the MIRA data, each spike-specific TCR was assigned both to the spike region to which the TCR was reactive and to a CD4 or CD8 class. Log10-transformed breadth and depth values were compared by one-way ANOVA with Sidak's multiple comparisons tests. Not all clones reach the TCRdb copy of this immuneACCESS table, which keeps in-frame sequences only. Checked studies attribute under half of the gap to unresolved V genes and leave the rest unexplained. V and J calls and clone size are as listed in that table; D and trimming were resolved from the DNA. In this sample the table shows 130,000 or so clones, roughly nine tenths of which occur a single time. The top ten hold 7% to 9% of the sample.

According to the germline V gene, CDR1 reads LGHNA and CDR2 reads YSLEER. Between the V and J ends, shortened by 0 bases and 1 base respectively, the junction contains 7 bases. The CDR3 numbers 15 residues from cysteine through phenylalanine. The kept DNA is CDR3 alone, 45 bases in frame from the first base. The chain was built from TRBV4-3 and TRBJ2-1; TRBD1 is a possible D gene, resting on 5 matching bases. The TCR sequence derives from an adult who received the MenACWY meningococcal vaccine as a control. This specimen was peripheral blood, taken 28 days after the second dose of the MenACWY control vaccine. The DNA reads as follows: TGCGCCAGCAGCCAAGATGCAGGGTCCTACAATGAGCAGTTCTTC. Its protein product is CASSQDAGSYNEQFF.